This T cell receptor beta chain was captured by sequencing in a study of blood T cell repertoires in COVID-19. This clone was seen just once. V lost 2 bases to trimming and J lost 7 bases, with 9 bases between them. Germline CDR1 reads KGHSH; CDR2 reads LQKENI. This CDR3 is built from 14 residues. TCRdb's copy holds only in-frame clones and misses some; the assay was immunoSEQ multiplex PCR. The table records approximately 250,000 clones, roughly four fifths of them present only once. Sequencing used peripheral blood. V is TRBV18 and J is TRBJ1-6; D not resolved. This sequence originates from a man aged 50-60 years with acute or convalescent COVID-19. The CDR3 DNA is TGTGCCAGCTCACCAAGTACGGGAAATTCACCCCTCCACTTT. As protein: CASSPSTGNSPLHF.